This passage covers 5 T cell receptor beta chains from one sample sequenced in a study of blood T cell repertoires in COVID-19. The protocol was immunoSEQ multiplex PCR, while the TCRdb copy is restricted to in-frame clones and leaves out a portion. The sample carries more than 85,000 clones, 80% to 95% recorded once. Sequencing used peripheral blood. The receptors were gathered from a man aged 70 or older with acute or convalescent COVID-19.

This clone was seen just once. This sequence joins TRBV25-1 and TRBJ1-5; a weak D match, TRBD1 (5 bases). V was pared by 10 bases and J by 3 bases, with 22 bases between. This CDR3 is built from 16 residues. The germline V gene has CDR1 MGHDK and CDR2 SYGVNS. The CDR3 coding sequence is TGTGCCACCTCCTCGGATGGGGCCGACTCCAATCAGCCCCAGCATTTT. It translates to CATSSDGADSNQPQHF. Drawing the rest from reference TRBV25-1 and TRBJ1-5, the complete variable domain is EADIYQTPRYLVIGTGKKITLECSQTMGHDKMYWYQQDPGMELHLIHYSYGVNSTEKGDLSSESTVSRIRTEHFPLTLESARPSHTSQYLCATSSDGADSNQPQHFGDGTRLSIL.

The chain employs TRBV11-2 and TRBJ2-1, with D possibly matching TRBD2 (7 bases). The germline V gene has CDR1 SGHAT and CDR2 FQNNGV. V gave up 5 bases and J gave up 7 bases, with 24 bases separating them. CDR3 length: 17 amino acids. The CDR3 here is CASSRGVGPGEGNEQFF. The CDR3 DNA reads as TGTGCCAGCAGCCGTGGGGTGGGGCCAGGGGAGGGAAATGAGCAGTTCTTC.

The chain joins TRBV18 to TRBJ2-3; 14 nucleotides line up with TRBD2. The CDR3 loop spans 18 amino acids. The ends lost 0 bases at V and 4 bases at J; junction bases unmatched: 6. Germline-derived CDR1 and CDR2 are KGHSH and LQKENI. The chain's CDR3 is CASSPPGLAGDRADTQYF. For the CDR3, the DNA is TGTGCCAGCTCACCACCGGGACTAGCGGGGGATCGGGCAGATACGCAGTATTTT.

The chain has TRBV15 and TRBJ1-2; D is uncertain. V was cut by 0 bases and J by 5 bases, with 13 bases left in between. Germline V gene sequence: CDR1 LNHNV, CDR2 YYDKDF (reference sequence). The CDR3 has 15 residues. The CDR3 protein is CATSREAGAGYGYTF. For the CDR3, the DNA is TGTGCCACCAGCAGAGAGGCGGGCGCTGGATATGGCTACACCTTC.

V and J are TRBV5-1 and TRBJ2-7; 11 nucleotides align to TRBD1. The germline gives CDR1 SGHRS, CDR2 YFSETQ. The CDR3 has 15 residues. V shed 0 bases and J 5 bases; nucleotides not matched to a gene: 4. CDR3 DNA sequence: TGCGCCAGCAGCTTGGTTGGACAGGGGGCCAACGAGCAGTACTTC. Protein product: CASSLVGQGANEQYF. The full variable domain, in which reference TRBV5-1 and TRBJ2-7 provide the parts outside the CDR3, is KAGVTQTPRYLIKTRGQQVTLSCSPISGHRSVSWYQQTPGQGLQFLFEYFSETQRNKGNFPGRFSGRQFSNSRSEMNVSTLELGDSALYLCASSLVGQGANEQYFGPGTRLTVT.